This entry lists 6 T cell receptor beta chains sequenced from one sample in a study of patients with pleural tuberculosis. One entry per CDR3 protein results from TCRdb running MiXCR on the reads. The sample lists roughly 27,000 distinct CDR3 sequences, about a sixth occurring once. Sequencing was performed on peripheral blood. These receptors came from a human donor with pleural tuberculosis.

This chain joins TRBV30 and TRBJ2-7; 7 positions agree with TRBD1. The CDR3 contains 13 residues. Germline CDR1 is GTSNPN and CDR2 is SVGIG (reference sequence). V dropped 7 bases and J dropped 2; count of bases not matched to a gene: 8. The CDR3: CASSTGPTYEQYF. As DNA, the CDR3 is TGTGCCTCCTCGACAGGGCCGACCTACGAGCAGTACTTC.

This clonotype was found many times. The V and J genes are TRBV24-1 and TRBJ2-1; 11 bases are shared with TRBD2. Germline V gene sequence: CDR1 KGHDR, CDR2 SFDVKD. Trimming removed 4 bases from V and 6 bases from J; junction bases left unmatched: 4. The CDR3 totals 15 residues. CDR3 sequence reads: CATSDTSGSRNEQFF. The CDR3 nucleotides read TGTGCCACCAGTGACACTAGCGGGAGTCGCAATGAGCAGTTCTTC.

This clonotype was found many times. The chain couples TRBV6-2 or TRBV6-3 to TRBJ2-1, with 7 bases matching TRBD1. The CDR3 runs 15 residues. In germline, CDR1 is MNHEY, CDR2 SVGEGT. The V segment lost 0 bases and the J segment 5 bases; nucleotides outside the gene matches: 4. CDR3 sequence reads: CASSYSGGAHNEQFF. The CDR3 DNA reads TGTGCCAGCAGTTACTCAGGGGGCGCGCACAATGAGCAGTTCTTC.

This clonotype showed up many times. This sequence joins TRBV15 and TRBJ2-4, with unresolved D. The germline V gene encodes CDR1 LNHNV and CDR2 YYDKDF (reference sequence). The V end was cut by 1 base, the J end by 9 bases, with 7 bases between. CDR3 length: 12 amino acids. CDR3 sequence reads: CATSRGPAIQYF. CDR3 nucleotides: TGTGCCACCAGCAGAGGACCGGCCATTCAGTACTTC.

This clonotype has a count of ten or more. CDR3 coding DNA: TGTGCCAGTAGTGTCACAGGGGTCAGCAATCAGCCCCAGCATTTT. Its translation: CASSVTGVSNQPQHF. V and J are TRBV19 and TRBJ1-5; 7 bases are a match to TRBD1. The CDR3 consists of 15 residues. V gave up 5 bases and J gave up 1 base; unmatched junction bases: 5. Germline CDR1 LNHDA, CDR2 SQIVND (reference sequence).

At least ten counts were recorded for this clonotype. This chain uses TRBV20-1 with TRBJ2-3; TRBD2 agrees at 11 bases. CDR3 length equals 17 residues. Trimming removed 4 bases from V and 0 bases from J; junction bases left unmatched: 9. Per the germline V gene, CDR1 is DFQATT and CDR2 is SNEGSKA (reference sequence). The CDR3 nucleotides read TGCAGTGCTACCGGGACTAGCGGCCGCTTAAGCACAGATACGCAGTATTTT. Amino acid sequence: CSATGTSGRLSTDTQYF.